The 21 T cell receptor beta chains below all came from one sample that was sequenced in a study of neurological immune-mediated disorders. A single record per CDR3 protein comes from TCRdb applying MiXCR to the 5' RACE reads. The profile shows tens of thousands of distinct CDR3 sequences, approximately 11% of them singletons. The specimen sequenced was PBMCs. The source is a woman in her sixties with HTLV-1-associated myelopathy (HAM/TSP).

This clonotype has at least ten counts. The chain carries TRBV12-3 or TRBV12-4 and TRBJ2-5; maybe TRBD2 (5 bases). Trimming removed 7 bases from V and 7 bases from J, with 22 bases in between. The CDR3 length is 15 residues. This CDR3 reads CASTTSLSSVGTQYF. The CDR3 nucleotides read TGTGCCAGCACCACCTCGTTGAGTAGCGTGGGGACCCAGTACTTC.

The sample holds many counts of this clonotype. The CDR3 is CASSSREKYNSPLHF. The DNA for the CDR3 is TGTGCCAGCAGTTCCAGGGAGAAATATAATTCACCCCTCCACTTT. The chain uses TRBV27 and TRBJ1-6, with D tentatively TRBD1 (5 bases). Looked up from germline, CDR1 is MNHEY and CDR2 is SMNVEV (reference sequence). This CDR3 has 15 residues. Trimming took 4 bases from V and 4 from J, leaving 11 bases between them.

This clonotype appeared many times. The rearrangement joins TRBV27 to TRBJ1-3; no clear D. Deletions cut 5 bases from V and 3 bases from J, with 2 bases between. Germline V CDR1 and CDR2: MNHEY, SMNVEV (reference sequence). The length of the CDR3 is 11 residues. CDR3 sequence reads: CASSHGNTIYF. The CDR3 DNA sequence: TGTGCCAGCAGTCATGGAAACACCATATATTTT.

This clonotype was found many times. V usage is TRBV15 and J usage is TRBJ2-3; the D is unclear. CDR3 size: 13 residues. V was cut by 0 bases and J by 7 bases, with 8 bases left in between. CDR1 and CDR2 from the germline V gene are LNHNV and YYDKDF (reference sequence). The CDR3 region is CATSRDLGNTQYF. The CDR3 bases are TGTGCCACCAGCAGAGATCTCGGAAATACGCAGTATTTT.

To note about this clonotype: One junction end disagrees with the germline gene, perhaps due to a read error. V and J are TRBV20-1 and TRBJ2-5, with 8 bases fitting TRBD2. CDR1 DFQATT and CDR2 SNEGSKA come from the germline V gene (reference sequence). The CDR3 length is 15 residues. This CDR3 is CSSRSPGPGGETQYF. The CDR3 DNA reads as TGCAGTTCTAGATCCCCTGGTCCGGGGGGGGAGACCCAGTACTTC.

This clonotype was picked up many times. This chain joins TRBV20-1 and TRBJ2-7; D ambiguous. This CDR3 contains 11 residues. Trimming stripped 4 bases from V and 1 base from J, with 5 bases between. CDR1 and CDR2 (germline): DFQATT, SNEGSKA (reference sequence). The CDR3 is CSAKESYEQYF. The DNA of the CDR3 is TGCAGTGCTAAAGAATCCTACGAGCAGTACTTC.

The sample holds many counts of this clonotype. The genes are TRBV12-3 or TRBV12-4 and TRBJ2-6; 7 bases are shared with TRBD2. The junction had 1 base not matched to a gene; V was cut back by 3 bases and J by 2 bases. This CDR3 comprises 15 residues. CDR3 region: CASSLRGTGANVLTF. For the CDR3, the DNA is TGTGCCAGCAGTTTGCGGGGGACTGGGGCCAACGTCCTGACTTTC.

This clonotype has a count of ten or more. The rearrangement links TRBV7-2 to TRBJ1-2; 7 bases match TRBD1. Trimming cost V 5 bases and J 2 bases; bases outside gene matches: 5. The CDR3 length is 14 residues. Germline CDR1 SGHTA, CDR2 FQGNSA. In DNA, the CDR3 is TGTGCCAGCAGCCCTTTACAGGGGAACTATGGCTACACCTTC. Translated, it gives CASSPLQGNYGYTF.

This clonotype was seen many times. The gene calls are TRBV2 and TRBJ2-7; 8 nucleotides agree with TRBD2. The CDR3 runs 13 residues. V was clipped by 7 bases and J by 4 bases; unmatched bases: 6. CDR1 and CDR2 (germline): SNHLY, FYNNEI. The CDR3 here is CASMATSVYEQYF. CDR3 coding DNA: TGTGCCAGCATGGCGACTAGCGTTTACGAGCAGTACTTC.

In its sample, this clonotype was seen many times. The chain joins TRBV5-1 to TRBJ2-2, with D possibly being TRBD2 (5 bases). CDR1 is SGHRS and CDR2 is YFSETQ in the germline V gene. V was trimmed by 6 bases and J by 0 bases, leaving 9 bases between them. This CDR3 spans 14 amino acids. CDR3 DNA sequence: TGCGCCAGCACCGAGCGGTCGAACACCGGGGAGCTGTTTTTT. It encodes CASTERSNTGELFF.

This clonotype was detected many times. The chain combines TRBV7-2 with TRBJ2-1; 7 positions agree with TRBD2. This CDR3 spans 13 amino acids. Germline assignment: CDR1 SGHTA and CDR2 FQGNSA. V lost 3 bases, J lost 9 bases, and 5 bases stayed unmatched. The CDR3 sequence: CASSLVRGVEQFF. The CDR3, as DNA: TGTGCCAGCAGCTTGGTTCGGGGGGTTGAGCAGTTCTTC.

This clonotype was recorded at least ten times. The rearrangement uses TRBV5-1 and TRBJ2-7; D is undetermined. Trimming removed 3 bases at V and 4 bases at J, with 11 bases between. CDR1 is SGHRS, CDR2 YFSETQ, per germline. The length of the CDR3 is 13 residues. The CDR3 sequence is CASSSFDQYEQYF. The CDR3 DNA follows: TGCGCCAGCAGCTCTTTCGACCAGTACGAGCAGTACTTC. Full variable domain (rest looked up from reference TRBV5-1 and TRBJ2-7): KAGVTQTPRYLIKTRGQQVTLSCSPISGHRSVSWYQQTPGQGLQFLFEYFSETQRNKGNFPGRFSGRQFSNSRSEMNVSTLELGDSALYLCASSSFDQYEQYFGPGTRLTVT.

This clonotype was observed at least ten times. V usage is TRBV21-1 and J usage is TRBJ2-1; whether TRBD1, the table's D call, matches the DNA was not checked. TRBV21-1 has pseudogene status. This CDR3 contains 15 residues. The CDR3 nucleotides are TGTGCCAGCAGCAAAGTGAGGACAGGGCGAAATGAGCAGTTCTTC. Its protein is CASSKVRTGRNEQFF.

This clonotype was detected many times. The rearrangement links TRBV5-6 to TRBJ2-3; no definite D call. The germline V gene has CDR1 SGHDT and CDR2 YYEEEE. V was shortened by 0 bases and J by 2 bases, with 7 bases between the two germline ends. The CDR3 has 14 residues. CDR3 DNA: TGTGCCAGCAGCTTGGCTCCACTCACAGATACGCAGTATTTT. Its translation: CASSLAPLTDTQYF.

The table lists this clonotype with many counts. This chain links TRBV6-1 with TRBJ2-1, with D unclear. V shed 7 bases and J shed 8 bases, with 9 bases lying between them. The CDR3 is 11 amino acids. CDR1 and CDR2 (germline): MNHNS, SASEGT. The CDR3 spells CASIFYDEQFF. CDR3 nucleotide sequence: TGTGCCAGCATATTCTATGATGAGCAGTTCTTC.

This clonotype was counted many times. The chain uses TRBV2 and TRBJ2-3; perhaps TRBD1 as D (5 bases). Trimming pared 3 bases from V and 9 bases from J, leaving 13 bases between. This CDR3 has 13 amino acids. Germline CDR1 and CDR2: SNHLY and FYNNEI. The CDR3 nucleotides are TGTGCCAGCAGTGACCAAAAGCAGGGAACGCAGTATTTT. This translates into CASSDQKQGTQYF.

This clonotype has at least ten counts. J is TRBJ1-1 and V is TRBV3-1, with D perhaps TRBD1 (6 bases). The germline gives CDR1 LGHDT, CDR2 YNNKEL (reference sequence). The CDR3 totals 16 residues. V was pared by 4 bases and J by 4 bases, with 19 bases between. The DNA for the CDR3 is TGTGCCAGCAGCCCGCGGGGGCAGGGAGGTAGCACTGAAGCTTTCTTT. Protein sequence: CASSPRGQGGSTEAFF.

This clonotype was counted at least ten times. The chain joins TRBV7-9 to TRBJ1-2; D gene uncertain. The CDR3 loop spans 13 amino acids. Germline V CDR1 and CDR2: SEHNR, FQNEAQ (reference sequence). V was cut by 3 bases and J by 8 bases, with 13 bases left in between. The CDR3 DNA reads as TGTGCCAGCAGCTTCGGGTCCCGAGAGGGCTACACCTTC. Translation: CASSFGSREGYTF.

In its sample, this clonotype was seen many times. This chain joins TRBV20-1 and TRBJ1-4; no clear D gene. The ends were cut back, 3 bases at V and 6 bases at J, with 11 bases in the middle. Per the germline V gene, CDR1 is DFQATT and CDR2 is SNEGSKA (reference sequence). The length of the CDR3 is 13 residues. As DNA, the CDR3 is TGCAGTGCTAGTCGGGTCAAGGATGAAAAACTGTTTTTT. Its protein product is CSASRVKDEKLFF.

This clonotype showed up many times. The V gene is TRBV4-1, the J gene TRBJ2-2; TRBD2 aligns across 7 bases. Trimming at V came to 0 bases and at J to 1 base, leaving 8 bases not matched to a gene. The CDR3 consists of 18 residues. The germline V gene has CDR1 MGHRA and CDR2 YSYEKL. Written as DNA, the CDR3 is TGCGCCAGCAGCCAAGACCCGGCTAGCGGTAGGAACACCGGGGAGCTGTTTTTT. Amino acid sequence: CASSQDPASGRNTGELFF.

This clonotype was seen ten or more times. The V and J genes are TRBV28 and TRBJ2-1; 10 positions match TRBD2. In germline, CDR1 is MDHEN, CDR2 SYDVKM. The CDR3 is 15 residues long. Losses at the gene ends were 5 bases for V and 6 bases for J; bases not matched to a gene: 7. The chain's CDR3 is CASSPMTSGPNEQFF. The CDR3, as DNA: TGTGCCAGCAGTCCAATGACTAGCGGGCCCAATGAGCAGTTCTTC. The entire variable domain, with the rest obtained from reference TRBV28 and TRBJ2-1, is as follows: DVKVTQSSRYLVKRTGEKVFLECVQDMDHENMFWYRQDPGLGLRLIYFSYDVKMKEKGDIPEGYSVSREKKERFSLILESASTNQTSMYLCASSPMTSGPNEQFFGPGTRLTVL.